This T cell receptor beta chain was found in a study of beta chain features in type 1 diabetes. Study observations and caveats: Among type 1 diabetes patients, VDJ junctions had fewer insertions and more deletions. All four CD4+ subsets from Type 1 diabetes patients carried moderately but significantly shorter TCRB CDR3s. Naive, central memory and regulatory TCRB repertoires appeared more similar among patients than healthy donors.

Trimming took off 5 bases at V and 3 bases at J, with 11 bases between the two ends. The CDR3 spans 13 residues. Per germline, CDR1 SGHTA and CDR2 FQGNSA. Of the isolated RNA, all was reverse transcribed, and so the sequenced material was expressed TCRB transcripts. Generated by immunoSEQ multiplex PCR, the TCRdb table keeps only in-frame clones and is missing some. The sample shows about 270,000 clones, 14% of them seen only once. This clone was recorded a few times. Its matching antigen is unknown. Naive, central memory, regulatory and stem cell-like memory cells within the CD4+ compartment were sorted using CD45RO/CCR7/CD25/CD127/CD95/CD27.

Material: naive CD4+ T cells from blood. The receptor's source is a man aged 25 to 40 with type 1 diabetes. V gene TRBV7-2 combines with J gene TRBJ2-7, with a tentative D call TRBD2 (6 bases). CDR3 region: CASSRGTYYEQYF. Written as DNA, the CDR3 is TGTGCCAGCAGCCGGGGGACTTACTACGAGCAGTACTTC. The complete variable domain, with remaining parts taken from reference TRBV7-2 and TRBJ2-7, reads GAGVSQSPSNKVTEKGKDVELRCDPISGHTALYWYRQSLGQGLEFLIYFQGNSAPDKSGLPSDRFSAERTGGSVSTLTIQRTQQEDSAVYLCASSRGTYYEQYFGPGTRLTVT.